The present T cell receptor beta chain was sequenced within a study of OX40 agonist ivuxolimab in advanced cancers. Generated by immunoSEQ multiplex PCR, the TCRdb table keeps only in-frame clones and is missing some. Among around 71,000 clones, roughly nine tenths were seen once, and the ten largest hold 1.1%. The CDR3 is 14 residues long. V lost 5 bases and J 5 bases, leaving 16 bases between the germline ends. CDR1 is SGHTA, CDR2 FQGNSA, per germline. Study-level findings and limits: CD8+ T cells were the subset that, on average, had more expanded clones than CD4+.

This clone appeared a few times. What it recognizes is unknown. V usage is TRBV7-2 and J usage is TRBJ2-7; no clear D. The specimen was CD4+ or CD8+ T cells sorted from blood, collected in a trial of the OX40 agonist ivuxolimab. This receptor was taken from an adult with an advanced solid tumor such as melanoma, head and neck, liver or kidney cancer. For the CDR3, the DNA is TGTGCCAGCAGCCCAATGATGTGGCTTAACGAGCAGTACTTC. Translated, it gives CASSPMMWLNEQYF.